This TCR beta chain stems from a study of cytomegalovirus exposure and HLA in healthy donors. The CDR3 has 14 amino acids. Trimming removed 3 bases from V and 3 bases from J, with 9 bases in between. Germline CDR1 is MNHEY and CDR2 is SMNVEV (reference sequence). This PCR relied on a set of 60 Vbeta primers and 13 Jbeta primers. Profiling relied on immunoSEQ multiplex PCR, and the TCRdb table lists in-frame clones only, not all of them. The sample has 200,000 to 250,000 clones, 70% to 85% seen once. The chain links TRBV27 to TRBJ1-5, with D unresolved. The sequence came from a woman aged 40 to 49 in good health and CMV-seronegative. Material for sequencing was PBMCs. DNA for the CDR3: TGTGCCAGCAGTTTGAGGCGATTCAATCAGCCCCAGCATTTT. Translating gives CASSLRRFNQPQHF.